Reported below is one T cell receptor beta chain. Its antigen is currently unknown. Amplification of TCR beta CDR3 regions was performed using RNA transcripts as template. A first-round RT-PCR of the TCR CDR3 used the HTBI primer set. TCRdb re-called the multiplex PCR reads with MiXCR, one entry per CDR3 protein. The sample consists of 400,000 to 500,000 distinct CDR3 sequences, around an eighth of them appearing once. This specimen belongs to a study of T cells in Graves' hyperthyroidism and ophthalmopathy. Study-level results: Blood shared most expanded thyroid clonotypes above 0.001.

Across 18 months, stable Graves' hyperthyroidism was marked by no progression to ophthalmopathy. Exclusions: uncontrolled infection, other autoimmune disease, pregnancy, lactation. This clonotype originated in a woman aged 18 to 35 with Graves' hyperthyroidism. The sample taken for sequencing was blood.

CDR3 bases: TGCAGCGCCGCTAGCGGGAGGGCCCCAAGCTCCTACAATGAGCAGTTCTTC. Translated: CSAASGRAPSSYNEQFF. The chain carries TRBV29-1 and TRBJ2-1; 12 bases agree with TRBD2. V was clipped by 7 bases and J by 0 bases; unmatched bases: 10. From germline, CDR1 is SQVTM and CDR2 ANQGSEA. CDR3 length equals 17 residues.